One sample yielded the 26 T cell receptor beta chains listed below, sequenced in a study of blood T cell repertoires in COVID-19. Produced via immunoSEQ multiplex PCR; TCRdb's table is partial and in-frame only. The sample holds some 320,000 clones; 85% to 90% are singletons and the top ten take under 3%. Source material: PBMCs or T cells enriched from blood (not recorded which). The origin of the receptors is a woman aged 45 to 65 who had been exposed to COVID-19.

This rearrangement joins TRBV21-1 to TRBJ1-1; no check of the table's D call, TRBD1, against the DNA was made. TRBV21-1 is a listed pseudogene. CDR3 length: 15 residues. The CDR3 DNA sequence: TGTGCCAGCAGCACGGGACAGGGGAGGAACACTGAAGCTTTCTTT. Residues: CASSTGQGRNTEAFF.

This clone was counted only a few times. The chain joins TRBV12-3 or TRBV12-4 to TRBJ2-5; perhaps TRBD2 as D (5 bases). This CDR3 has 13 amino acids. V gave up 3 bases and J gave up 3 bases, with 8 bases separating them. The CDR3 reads CASSFGVKETQYF. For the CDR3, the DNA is TGTGCCAGCAGTTTCGGGGTGAAAGAGACCCAGTACTTC.

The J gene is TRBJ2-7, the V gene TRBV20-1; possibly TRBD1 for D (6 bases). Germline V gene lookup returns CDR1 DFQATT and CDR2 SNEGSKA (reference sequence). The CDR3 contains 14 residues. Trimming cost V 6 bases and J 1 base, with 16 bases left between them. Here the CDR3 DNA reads TGCAGTGCGAGTCCGGGACACTCGTCCTACGAGCAGTACTTC. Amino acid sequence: CSASPGHSSYEQYF.

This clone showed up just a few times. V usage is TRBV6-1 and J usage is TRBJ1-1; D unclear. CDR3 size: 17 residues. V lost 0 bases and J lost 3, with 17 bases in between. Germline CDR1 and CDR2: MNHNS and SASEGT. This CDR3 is CASSEAFGRTLHTEAFF. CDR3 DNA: TGTGCCAGCAGTGAAGCGTTTGGTAGAACCCTCCACACTGAAGCTTTCTTT.

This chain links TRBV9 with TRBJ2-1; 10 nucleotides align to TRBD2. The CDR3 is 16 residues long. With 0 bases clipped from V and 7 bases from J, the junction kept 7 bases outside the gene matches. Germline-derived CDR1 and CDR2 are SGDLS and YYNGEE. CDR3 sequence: CASSVVSGGARNEQFF. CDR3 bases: TGTGCCAGCAGCGTAGTGAGCGGGGGGGCCCGGAATGAGCAGTTCTTC.

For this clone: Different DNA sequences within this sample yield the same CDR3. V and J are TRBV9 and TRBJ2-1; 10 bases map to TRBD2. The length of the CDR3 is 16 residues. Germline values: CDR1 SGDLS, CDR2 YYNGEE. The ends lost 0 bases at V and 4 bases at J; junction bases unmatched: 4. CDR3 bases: TGTGCCAGCAGCGTAGTCGATAGCGGGGGGTACAATGAGCAGTTCTTC. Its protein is CASSVVDSGGYNEQFF.

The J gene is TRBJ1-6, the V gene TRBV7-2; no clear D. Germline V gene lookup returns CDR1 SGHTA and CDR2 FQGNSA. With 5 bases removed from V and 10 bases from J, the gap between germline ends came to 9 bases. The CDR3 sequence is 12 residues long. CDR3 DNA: TGTGCCAGCAGCGTGCTGCAGTCACCCCTCCACTTT. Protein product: CASSVLQSPLHF.

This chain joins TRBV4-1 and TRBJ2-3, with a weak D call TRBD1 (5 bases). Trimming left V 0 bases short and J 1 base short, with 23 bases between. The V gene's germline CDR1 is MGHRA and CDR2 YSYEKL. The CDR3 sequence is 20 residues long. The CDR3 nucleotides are TGCGCCAGCAGCCAAGATCCTGGCGGCCTCCAGGGCCCACGCACAGATACGCAGTATTTT. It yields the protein CASSQDPGGLQGPRTDTQYF.

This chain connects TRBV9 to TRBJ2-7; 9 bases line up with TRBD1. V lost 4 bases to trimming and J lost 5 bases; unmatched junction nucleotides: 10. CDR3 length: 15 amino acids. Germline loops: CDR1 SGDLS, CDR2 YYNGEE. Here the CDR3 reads CASSLTGTGNHEQYF. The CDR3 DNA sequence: TGTGCCAGCAGCTTAACCGGGACAGGGAACCACGAGCAGTACTTC.

CDR3 coding DNA: TGTGCCAGCAGTTTTGGAAGACAGGGGGAAGCTTTCTTT. Amino acids: CASSFGRQGEAFF. The genes are TRBV28 and TRBJ1-1, with 8 bases lining up with TRBD1. V lost 3 bases to trimming and J lost 8 bases; unmatched junction nucleotides: 5. CDR3 size: 13 residues. Germline V gene data show CDR1 as MDHEN and CDR2 as SYDVKM.

The CDR3 DNA is TGCGCCAGCAGCCAAACGACAGGGTTTACAGCCGGGGAGCTGTTTTTT. It is translated as CASSQTTGFTAGELFF. The chain recombines TRBV4-1 with TRBJ2-2, with 7 bases matching TRBD1. This CDR3 region has 16 residues. J was trimmed by 6 bases and V by 2 bases; bases with no gene match: 9. From germline, CDR1 is MGHRA and CDR2 YSYEKL.

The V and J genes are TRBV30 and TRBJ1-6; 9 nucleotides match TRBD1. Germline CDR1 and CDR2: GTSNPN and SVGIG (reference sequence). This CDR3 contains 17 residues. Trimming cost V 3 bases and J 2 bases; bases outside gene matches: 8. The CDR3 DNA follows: TGTGCCTGGAGGACTCCCGGGACAGGGACCTATAATTCACCCCTCCACTTT. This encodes CAWRTPGTGTYNSPLHF.

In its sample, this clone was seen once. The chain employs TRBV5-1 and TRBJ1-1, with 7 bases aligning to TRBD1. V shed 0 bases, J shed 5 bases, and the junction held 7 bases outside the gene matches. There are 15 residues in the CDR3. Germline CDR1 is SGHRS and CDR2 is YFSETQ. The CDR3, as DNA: TGCGCCAGCAGCTTGGTGGAGGGGGCGCGAACTGAAGCTTTCTTT. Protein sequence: CASSLVEGARTEAFF.

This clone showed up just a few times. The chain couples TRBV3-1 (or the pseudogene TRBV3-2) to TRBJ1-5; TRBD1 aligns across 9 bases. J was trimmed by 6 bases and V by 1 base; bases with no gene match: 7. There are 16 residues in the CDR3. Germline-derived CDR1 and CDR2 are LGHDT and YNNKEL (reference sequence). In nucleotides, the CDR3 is TGTGCCAGCAGCCAAGGCACAGGGGGCACGGGTCAGCCCCAGCATTTT. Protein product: CASSQGTGGTGQPQHF.

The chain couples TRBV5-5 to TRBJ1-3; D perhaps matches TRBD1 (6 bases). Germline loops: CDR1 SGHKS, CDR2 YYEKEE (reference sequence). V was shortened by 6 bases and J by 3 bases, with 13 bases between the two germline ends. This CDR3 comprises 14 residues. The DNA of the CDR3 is TGTGCCAGCACCCCCATGGACAGTGGAAACACCATATATTTT. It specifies CASTPMDSGNTIYF.

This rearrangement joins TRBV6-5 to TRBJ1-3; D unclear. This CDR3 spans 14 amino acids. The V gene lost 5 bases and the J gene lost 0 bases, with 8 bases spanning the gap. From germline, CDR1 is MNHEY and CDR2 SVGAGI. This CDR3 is CASSQDASGNTIYF. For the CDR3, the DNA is TGTGCCAGCAGTCAGGATGCCTCTGGAAACACCATATATTTT.

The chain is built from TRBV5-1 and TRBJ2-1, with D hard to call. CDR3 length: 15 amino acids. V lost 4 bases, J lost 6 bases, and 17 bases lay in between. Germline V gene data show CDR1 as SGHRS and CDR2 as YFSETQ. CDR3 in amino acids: CASSPVDERRNEQFF. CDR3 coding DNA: TGCGCCAGCAGCCCGGTGGATGAGAGGCGCAATGAGCAGTTCTTC.

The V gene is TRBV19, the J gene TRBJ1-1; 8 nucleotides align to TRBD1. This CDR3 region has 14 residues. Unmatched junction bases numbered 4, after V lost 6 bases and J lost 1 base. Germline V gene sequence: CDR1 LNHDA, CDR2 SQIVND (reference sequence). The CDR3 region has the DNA TGTGCCAGTAGGGGGGACAGGCCGAACACTGAAGCTTTCTTT. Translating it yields CASRGDRPNTEAFF.

CDR3 DNA: TGTGCCAGTAGAAAAGCTAGCGGGGGGACCAACACCGGGGAGCTGTTTTTT. It translates to CASRKASGGTNTGELFF. The chain joins TRBV19 to TRBJ2-2, with TRBD2 matching over 11 bases. The length of the CDR3 is 17 residues. Germline V CDR1 and CDR2: LNHDA, SQIVND (reference sequence). V was clipped by 6 bases and J by 2 bases; unmatched bases: 8.

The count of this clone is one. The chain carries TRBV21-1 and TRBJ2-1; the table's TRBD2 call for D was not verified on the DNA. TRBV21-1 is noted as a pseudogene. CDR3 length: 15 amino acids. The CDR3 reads CASSKAASREGEQFF. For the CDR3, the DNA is TGTGCCAGCAGCAAAGCGGCTAGCCGCGAGGGTGAGCAGTTCTTC.

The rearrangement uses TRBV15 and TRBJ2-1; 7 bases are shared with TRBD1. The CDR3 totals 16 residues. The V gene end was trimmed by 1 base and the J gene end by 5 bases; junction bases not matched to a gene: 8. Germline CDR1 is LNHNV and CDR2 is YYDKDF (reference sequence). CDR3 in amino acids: CATSRGEGAKDNEQFF. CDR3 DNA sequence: TGTGCCACCAGCAGAGGTGAGGGGGCCAAGGACAATGAGCAGTTCTTC.

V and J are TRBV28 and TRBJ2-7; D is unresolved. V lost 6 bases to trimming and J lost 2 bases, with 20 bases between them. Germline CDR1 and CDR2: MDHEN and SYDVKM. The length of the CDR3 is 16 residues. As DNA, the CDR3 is TGTGCCAGCAGCCTCGCTCCGTACAGACCACCCTACGAGCAGTACTTC. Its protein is CASSLAPYRPPYEQYF.

The CDR3 DNA reads as TGTGCCAGCAGCCAAGAGGCTTGGGTCGGGAACTATGGCTACACCTTC. It is translated as CASSQEAWVGNYGYTF. The chain employs TRBV3-1 (or the pseudogene TRBV3-2) and TRBJ1-2; D is unclear. V lost 0 bases and J 2 bases, leaving 13 bases between the germline ends. Germline CDR1 and CDR2: LGHDT and YNNKEL (reference sequence). This CDR3 is 16 amino acids long.

CDR3 amino acids: CASSLGGLAGGETQYF. CDR3 sequence (DNA): TGTGCCAGCAGCTTGGGAGGACTGGCGGGAGGGGAGACCCAGTACTTC. This chain links TRBV7-6 with TRBJ2-5; 9 nucleotides line up with TRBD2. Germline assignment: CDR1 SGHVS and CDR2 FNYEAQ. Trimming took 3 bases from V and 5 from J; bases not matched to a gene: 10. The CDR3 runs to 16 residues. Full variable domain (remainder filled in from reference TRBV7-6 and TRBJ2-5): GAGVSQSPRYKVTKRGQDVALRCDPISGHVSLYWYRQALGQGPEFLTYFNYEAQQDKSGLPNDRFSAERPEGSISTLTIQRTEQRDSAMYRCASSLGGLAGGETQYFGPGTRLLVL.

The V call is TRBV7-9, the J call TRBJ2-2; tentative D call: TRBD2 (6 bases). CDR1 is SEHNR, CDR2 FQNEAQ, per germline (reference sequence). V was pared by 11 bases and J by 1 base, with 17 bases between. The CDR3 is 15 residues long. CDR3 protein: CAVPGRPQNTGELFF. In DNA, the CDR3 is TGTGCCGTGCCCGGGAGACCTCAGAACACCGGGGAGCTGTTTTTT.

CDR3 residues: CASRHDRVGNQPQHF. The CDR3 bases are TGTGCCAGCAGACACGACAGGGTCGGCAATCAGCCCCAGCATTTT. The chain employs TRBV28 and TRBJ1-5, with TRBD1 matching over 7 bases. This CDR3 comprises 15 residues. Germline V gene data show CDR1 as MDHEN and CDR2 as SYDVKM. J was trimmed by 2 bases and V by 6 bases; bases with no gene match: 7.